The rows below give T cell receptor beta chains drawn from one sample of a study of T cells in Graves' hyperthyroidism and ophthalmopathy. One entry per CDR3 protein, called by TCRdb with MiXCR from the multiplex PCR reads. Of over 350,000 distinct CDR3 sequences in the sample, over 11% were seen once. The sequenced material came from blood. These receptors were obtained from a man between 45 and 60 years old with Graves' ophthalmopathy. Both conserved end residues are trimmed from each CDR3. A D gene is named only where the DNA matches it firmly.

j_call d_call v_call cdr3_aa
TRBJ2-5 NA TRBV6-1 ASSEQGSRETQY
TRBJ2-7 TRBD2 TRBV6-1 ASTRLAPSYEQY
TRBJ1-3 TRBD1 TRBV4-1 ASSQEGQISGNTIY
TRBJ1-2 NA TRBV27 ASSLSGARGFYGYT
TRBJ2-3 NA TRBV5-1 ASRGVFGSTDTQY
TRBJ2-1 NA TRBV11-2 ASSPLNEQF
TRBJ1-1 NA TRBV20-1 SAKGGGTEAF
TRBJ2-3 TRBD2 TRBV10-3 AISGSRSASGMGTDTQY
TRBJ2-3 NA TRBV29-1 SIRHGSLDTQY
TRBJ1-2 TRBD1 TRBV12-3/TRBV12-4 ASNHRQGLYGYT
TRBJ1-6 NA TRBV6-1 ATRREGISPLH
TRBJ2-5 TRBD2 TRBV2 ASRERESRGETQY
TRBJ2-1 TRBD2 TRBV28 ASRPSGRGGNEQF
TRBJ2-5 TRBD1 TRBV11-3 ASSPRDRAETQY
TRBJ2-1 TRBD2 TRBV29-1 SVFSGRNPNEQF
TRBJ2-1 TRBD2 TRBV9 ASSKRTSGYNEQF
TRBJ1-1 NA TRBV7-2 ASSLRVGDEAF
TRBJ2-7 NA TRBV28 ASSLLGITYEQY
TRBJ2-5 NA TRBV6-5 ASSYGGNDQETQY
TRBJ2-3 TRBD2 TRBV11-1 ASSPKGLGMADTQY
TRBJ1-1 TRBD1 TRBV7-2 ASSFWTGAEAF
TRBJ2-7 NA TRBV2 ASSGGGAGHYEQY
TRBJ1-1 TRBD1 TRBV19 ASSDPGTGFEAF
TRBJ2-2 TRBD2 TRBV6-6 ASSYRGLAPGELF
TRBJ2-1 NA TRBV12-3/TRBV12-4 ASSLDISYNEQF
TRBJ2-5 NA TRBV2 ASSDPDRQETQY
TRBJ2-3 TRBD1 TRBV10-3 AIRNPGQGSTDTQY
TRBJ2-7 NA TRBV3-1 ASSQVSSGVDEQY
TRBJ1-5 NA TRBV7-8 ASSLARADSNQPQH
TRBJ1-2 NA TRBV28 ASSWPERGLYGYT
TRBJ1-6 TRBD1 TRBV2 ASSGTGAQNSPLH
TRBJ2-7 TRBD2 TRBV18 ASDSGASYEQY
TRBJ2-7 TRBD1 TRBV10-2 ASRDARQGKSYEQY